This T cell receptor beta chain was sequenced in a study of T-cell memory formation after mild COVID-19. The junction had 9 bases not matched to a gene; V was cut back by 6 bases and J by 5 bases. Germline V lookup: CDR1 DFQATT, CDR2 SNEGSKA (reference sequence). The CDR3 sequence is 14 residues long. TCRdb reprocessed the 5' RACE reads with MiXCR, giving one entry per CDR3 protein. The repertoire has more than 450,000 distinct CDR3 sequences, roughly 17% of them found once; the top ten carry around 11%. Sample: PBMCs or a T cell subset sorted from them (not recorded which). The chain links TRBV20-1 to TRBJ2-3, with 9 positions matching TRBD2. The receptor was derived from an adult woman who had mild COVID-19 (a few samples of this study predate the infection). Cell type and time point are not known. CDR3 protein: CSAVAGETGDTQYF. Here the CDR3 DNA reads TGCAGTGCAGTAGCGGGGGAGACCGGAGATACGCAGTATTTT.